The 29 T cell receptor beta chains listed next were all sequenced from one sample in a study of CD8 T cells in ankylosing spondylitis. Each CDR3 protein is one row after TCRdb ran MiXCR on the 5' RACE reads. This table holds 200,000 to 300,000 distinct CDR3 sequences, 8.6% found once. The sample was blood, either unsorted or a sorted T cell fraction (not recorded which). The source is a male donor with ankylosing spondylitis or in good health (not recorded which).

This clonotype was counted ten times or more. The chain employs TRBV20-1 and TRBJ2-1, with 9 bases matching TRBD2. The J segment lost 9 bases and the V segment lost 0 bases, leaving 12 bases of the junction unmatched. The CDR3 covers 16 residues. Germline V gene sequence: CDR1 DFQATT, CDR2 SNEGSKA (reference sequence). The CDR3 coding sequence is TGCAGTGCTAGAGACGTAGCGGGAGTAGTCATAAGTGAGCAGTTCTTC. Translation: CSARDVAGVVISEQFF.

This chain uses TRBV4-3 with TRBJ2-1, with D perhaps assigned TRBD1 or TRBD2 (5 bases each). Trimming took off 0 bases at V and 8 bases at J, with 17 bases between the two ends. Per the germline V gene, CDR1 is LGHNA and CDR2 is YSLEER. CDR3 length: 16 amino acids. The CDR3 nucleotides are TGCGCCAGCAGCCAAGATTACCCAGCGAGGGGCGATGAGCAGTTCTTC. The encoded protein is CASSQDYPARGDEQFF.

This clonotype showed up just a few times. The chain links TRBV4-3 to TRBJ2-3; possibly TRBD2 for D (6 bases). Trimming removed 0 bases from V and 1 base from J, with 14 bases in between. The CDR3 runs to 17 residues. The germline CDR1 and CDR2 sequences are LGHNA and YSLEER. The CDR3, as DNA: TGCGCCAGCAGCCAAGAATTAGCGGTTGTTCGCACAGATACGCAGTATTTT. This encodes CASSQELAVVRTDTQYF.

The chain joins TRBV18 to TRBJ2-5, with 8 bases lining up with TRBD1. The V gene's germline CDR1 is KGHSH and CDR2 LQKENI. This CDR3 comprises 15 residues. Unmatched junction bases numbered 5, after V lost 1 base and J lost 4 bases. Here the CDR3 DNA reads TGTGCCAGCTCACCACGGACAGGGAAAGTAGAGACCCAGTACTTC. Amino acids: CASSPRTGKVETQYF.

This clonotype was seen ten or more times. The V gene is TRBV2, the J gene TRBJ1-3; tentatively, D is TRBD1 (5 bases). Trimming left V 6 bases short and J 0 bases short, with 15 bases between. The germline CDR1 and CDR2 sequences are SNHLY and FYNNEI. The CDR3 length is 16 residues. CDR3 in amino acids: CASRGTTYNSGNTIYF. CDR3 bases: TGTGCCAGCAGGGGGACGACCTATAACTCTGGAAACACCATATATTTT. The whole variable domain, remainder taken from reference TRBV2 and TRBJ1-3, is EPEVTQTPSHQVTQMGQEVILRCVPISNHLYFYWYRQILGQKVEFLVSFYNNEISEKSEIFDDQFSVERPDGSNFTLKIRSTKLEDSAMYFCASRGTTYNSGNTIYFGEGSWLTVV.

This clonotype was recorded many times. V gene TRBV7-3 combines with J gene TRBJ2-5; TRBD2 matches at 11 bases. The germline V gene encodes CDR1 SGHTA and CDR2 FQGTGA. CDR3 length: 15 amino acids. The V segment lost 5 bases and the J segment 5 bases; nucleotides outside the gene matches: 7. The CDR3 nucleotides read TGTGCCAGCAGCCTAGCGGGAGGAGAAGGGGAGACCCAGTACTTC. This gives the protein CASSLAGGEGETQYF.

This clonotype appeared many times. This chain uses TRBV12-3 or TRBV12-4 with TRBJ2-5; no clear D gene. V gave up 4 bases and J gave up 2 bases, with 8 bases separating them. The CDR3 totals 13 residues. The CDR3 DNA sequence: TGTGCCAGCAGTTCGACACCGCAAGAGACCCAGTACTTC. Translated: CASSSTPQETQYF.

In its sample, this clonotype was seen a few times. The V and J genes are TRBV27 and TRBJ2-1; tentative D call: TRBD1 (7 bases). This CDR3 has 14 residues. Germline V gene sequence: CDR1 MNHEY, CDR2 SMNVEV (reference sequence). Trimming removed 6 bases from V and 2 bases from J, with 11 bases in between. The CDR3 here is CASRPGGTYNEQFF. CDR3 nucleotide sequence: TGTGCCAGCAGGCCAGGGGGGACCTACAATGAGCAGTTCTTC.

The rearrangement links TRBV6-2 or TRBV6-3 to TRBJ2-1; D unresolved. The germline gives CDR1 MNHEY, CDR2 SVGEGT. The CDR3 covers 10 residues. Trimming pared 8 bases from V and 5 bases from J, leaving 4 bases between. CDR3 DNA sequence: TGTGCCAGCCGTGACAATGAGCAGTTCTTC. Translating it yields CASRDNEQFF.

Ten or more counts support this clonotype. The chain combines TRBV12-3 or TRBV12-4 with TRBJ1-6; 9 nucleotides align to TRBD1. V lost 3 bases to trimming and J lost 3 bases; unmatched junction nucleotides: 3. CDR3 length: 16 amino acids. The CDR3 spells CASSLTGGGYNSPLHF. The CDR3 nucleotides are TGTGCCAGCAGTTTGACAGGGGGGGGCTATAATTCACCCCTCCACTTT.

The rearrangement links TRBV12-3 or TRBV12-4 to TRBJ2-4, with D perhaps given as TRBD1 or TRBD2 (5 bases each). Trimming took 5 bases from V and 8 from J, leaving 16 bases between them. CDR3 length equals 14 residues. CDR3 in DNA: TGTGCCAGCAGTCCCATCCTAAGGGGACACATTCAGTACTTC. It yields the protein CASSPILRGHIQYF.

This clonotype was picked up many times. The CDR3 spells CASSESRAGVAKNIQYF. CDR3 DNA sequence: TGTGCCAGCAGTGAATCTCGTGCAGGGGTGGCCAAAAACATTCAGTACTTC. The rearrangement uses TRBV2 and TRBJ2-4, with a tentative D call TRBD1 (6 bases). V shed 2 bases and J shed 1 base, with 15 bases lying between them. Germline loops: CDR1 SNHLY, CDR2 FYNNEI. CDR3 length: 17 amino acids.

V is TRBV6-2 or TRBV6-3 and J is TRBJ2-6; 11 bases align to TRBD1. The CDR3 contains 19 residues. Trimming at V came to 2 bases and at J to 0 bases, leaving 6 bases not matched to a gene. In germline, CDR1 is MNHEY, CDR2 SVGEGT. The CDR3 protein is CASSYTGQGVNSGANVLTF. Written as DNA, the CDR3 is TGTGCCAGCAGTTACACGGGACAGGGGGTCAACTCTGGGGCCAACGTCCTGACTTTC.

Ten or more counts support this clonotype. V and J are TRBV9 and TRBJ1-1; perhaps TRBD1 as D (6 bases). The CDR3 loop spans 13 amino acids. Per germline, CDR1 SGDLS and CDR2 YYNGEE. Trimming pared 2 bases from V and 3 bases from J, leaving 8 bases between. The CDR3 coding sequence is TGTGCCAGCAGCGTTACAGGGTACACTGAAGCTTTCTTT. This codes for CASSVTGYTEAFF.

This clonotype has more than one count but fewer than ten. This chain connects TRBV15 to TRBJ2-2, with a possible D match to TRBD1 (5 bases). Trimming took off 6 bases at V and 3 bases at J, with 11 bases between the two ends. The length of the CDR3 is 14 residues. Germline CDR1 is LNHNV and CDR2 is YYDKDF (reference sequence). The DNA of the CDR3 is TGTGCCACCAGACCCCAAGGGGACACCGGGGAGCTGTTTTTT. Translated, it gives CATRPQGDTGELFF.

This clonotype was picked up many times. The V gene is TRBV29-1, the J gene TRBJ2-1; D perhaps matches TRBD2 (5 bases). The CDR3 length is 15 residues. Germline V gives CDR1 SQVTM, CDR2 ANQGSEA. The V gene lost 0 bases and the J gene lost 3 bases, with 12 bases spanning the gap. The CDR3 DNA is TGCAGCGTTGAAGACCCGGGATCAATCTACAATGAGCAGTTCTTC. Translation: CSVEDPGSIYNEQFF.

The chain couples TRBV4-3 to TRBJ1-2; D is possibly TRBD1 (5 bases). The germline V and J ends were trimmed by 8 bases and 1 base, with 14 bases remaining between them. Germline V gene data show CDR1 as LGHNA and CDR2 as YSLEER. The CDR3 contains 14 residues. CDR3 region: CASHPGGDNYGYTF. In nucleotides, the CDR3 is TGCGCCAGCCATCCTGGGGGGGATAACTATGGCTACACCTTC.

There are a few counts of this clonotype. The rearrangement joins TRBV7-6 to TRBJ2-3; TRBD2 aligns across 7 bases. CDR1 is SGHVS, CDR2 FNYEAQ, per germline. Trimming removed 4 bases from V and 6 bases from J; junction bases left unmatched: 13. The CDR3 is 16 amino acids. This chain's CDR3 is CASSSFGGDLIDTQYF. CDR3 nucleotides: TGTGCCAGCAGCTCGTTTGGGGGGGACTTGATCGATACGCAGTATTTT.

This clonotype was counted many times. The chain is built from TRBV4-3 and TRBJ2-7; D is unclear. This CDR3 region has 12 residues. Germline CDR1 and CDR2: LGHNA and YSLEER. Trimming removed 1 base from V and 5 bases from J, with 6 bases in between. The DNA for the CDR3 is TGCGCCAGCAGCCAAGGATATCACGAGCAGTACTTC. It translates to CASSQGYHEQYF.

This clonotype has ten or more counts. The chain combines TRBV24-1 with TRBJ1-5; possible D gene TRBD1, 6 bases. V gave up 4 bases and J gave up 4 bases, with 13 bases separating them. The CDR3 has 15 amino acids. Looked up from germline, CDR1 is KGHDR and CDR2 is SFDVKD. The CDR3 region is CATSDRGWGNQPQHF. CDR3 coding DNA: TGTGCCACCAGTGACAGGGGTTGGGGGAATCAGCCCCAGCATTTT.

This clonotype was recorded at least ten times. The gene calls are TRBV10-3 and TRBJ2-3, with D perhaps TRBD2 (7 bases). Germline V gene data show CDR1 as ENHRY and CDR2 as SYGVKD. Trimming cost V 4 bases and J 4 bases, with 9 bases left between them. CDR3 length equals 13 residues. The CDR3 loop is CAISGGGADTQYF. DNA of the CDR3: TGTGCCATCAGTGGCGGGGGCGCAGATACGCAGTATTTT.

This clonotype was counted many times. The gene calls are TRBV29-1 and TRBJ2-7; D is perhaps TRBD1 or TRBD2 (7 bases each). Trimming stripped 7 bases from V and 4 bases from J, with 17 bases between. CDR1 and CDR2 (germline): SQVTM, ANQGSEA. CDR3 length: 13 amino acids. The CDR3 coding sequence is TGCAGCGCAGCATACAGGGGAGGGTACGAGCAGTACTTC. Translated: CSAAYRGGYEQYF.

The DNA for the CDR3 is TGTGCCAGCTCCCCTCGGGGGGGGGTAGAAAAACTGTTTTTT. This sequence encodes CASSPRGGVEKLFF. This chain uses TRBV7-2 with TRBJ1-4; TRBD1 might be the D (5 bases). Deletions cut 8 bases from V and 8 bases from J, with 18 bases between. The CDR3 spans 14 residues. Germline CDR1 is SGHTA and CDR2 is FQGNSA.

The chain recombines TRBV11-2 with TRBJ1-4; maybe TRBD1 (5 bases). Trimming pared 1 base from V and 5 bases from J, leaving 8 bases between. The CDR3 extends over 14 amino acids. Germline V gives CDR1 SGHAT, CDR2 FQNNGV. CDR3 DNA: TGTGCCAGCAGCTTAGGACAGCTAAATGAAAAACTGTTTTTT. Translated, it gives CASSLGQLNEKLFF.

This clonotype was seen many times. V gene TRBV15 combines with J gene TRBJ2-7; D gene uncertain. CDR1 LNHNV and CDR2 YYDKDF come from the germline V gene (reference sequence). V dropped 1 base and J dropped 2 bases, with 9 bases sitting between them. This CDR3 is built from 14 residues. Here the CDR3 reads CATSRGTATYEQYF. CDR3 in DNA: TGTGCCACCAGCAGAGGGACGGCAACCTACGAGCAGTACTTC. Full variable domain (missing parts from reference TRBV15 and TRBJ2-7): DAMVIQNPRYQVTQFGKPVTLSCSQTLNHNVMYWYQQKSSQAPKLLFHYYDKDFNNEADTPDNFQSRRPNTSFCFLDIRSPGLGDTAMYLCATSRGTATYEQYFGPGTRLTVT.

As regards this clonotype: It may be a read error: a sequence one base away is much more abundant. The chain recombines TRBV2 with TRBJ1-2, with 9 bases identical to TRBD1. The V gene's germline CDR1 is SNHLY and CDR2 FYNNEI. The CDR3 is made up of 12 amino acids. J was trimmed by 12 bases and V by 6 bases; bases with no gene match: 8. This CDR3 reads CASRDRGLGDTF. The CDR3 DNA reads TGTGCCAGCAGGGACAGGGGACTGGGTGACACCTTC.

This clonotype was seen at least ten times. The chain couples TRBV7-2 to TRBJ2-1; TRBD1 matches 12 bases. With V trimmed by 5 bases and J by 7 bases, 9 bases remained unmatched. The germline V gene encodes CDR1 SGHTA and CDR2 FQGNSA. The CDR3 sequence is 16 residues long. Written as DNA, the CDR3 is TGTGCCAGCAGCGAACCGGGACAGGGGGCACAAAATGAGCAGTTCTTC. It encodes CASSEPGQGAQNEQFF. Looking up the rest from reference TRBV7-2 and TRBJ2-1 gives the full variable domain: GAGVSQSPSNKVTEKGKDVELRCDPISGHTALYWYRQSLGQGLEFLIYFQGNSAPDKSGLPSDRFSAERTGGSVSTLTIQRTQQEDSAVYLCASSEPGQGAQNEQFFGPGTRLTVL.

Notes on this clonotype: A much larger clone differs from this one at a single base, so this may be a read error. The chain combines TRBV30 with TRBJ2-3; 9 bases map to TRBD2. There are 13 residues in the CDR3. From germline, CDR1 is GTSNPN and CDR2 SVGIG (reference sequence). The DNA of the CDR3 is TGTGCCTGTATAGCGGGGGTCACAGATACGCATTATTTT. Translating it yields CACIAGVTDTHYF.

V gene TRBV4-2 combines with J gene TRBJ2-7; TRBD2 matches at 8 bases. The CDR3 spans 15 residues. After removal of 0 bases from V and 4 bases from J, the junction contained 5 bases not matched to a gene. The V gene's germline CDR1 is LGHNA and CDR2 YNFKEQ. CDR3 loop: CASSQDTSGSYEQYF. The CDR3 DNA reads TGTGCCAGCAGCCAAGATACTAGCGGTTCATACGAGCAGTACTTC.